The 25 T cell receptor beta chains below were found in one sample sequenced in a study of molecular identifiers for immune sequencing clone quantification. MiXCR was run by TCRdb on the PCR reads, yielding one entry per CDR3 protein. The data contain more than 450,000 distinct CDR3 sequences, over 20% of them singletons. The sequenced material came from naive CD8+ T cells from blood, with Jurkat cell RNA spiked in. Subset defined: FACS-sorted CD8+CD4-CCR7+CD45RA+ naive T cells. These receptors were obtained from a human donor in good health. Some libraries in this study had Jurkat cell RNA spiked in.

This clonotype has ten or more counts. CDR3 sequence reads: CASSFTEAFF. Written as DNA, the CDR3 is TGTGCCAGCAGCTTTACTGAAGCTTTCTTT. This chain connects TRBV7-9 to TRBJ1-1, with D uncertain. V was pared by 3 bases and J by 5 bases, with 1 base between. CDR3 length equals 10 residues. Germline lookup yields CDR1 SEHNR and CDR2 FQNEAQ (reference sequence).

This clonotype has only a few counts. The DNA for the CDR3 is TGTGCCACCGGGACAGAATATAGCAATCAGCCCCAGCATTTT. It encodes CATGTEYSNQPQHF. The chain recombines TRBV15 with TRBJ1-5, with 7 bases matching TRBD1. Germline CDR1 LNHNV, CDR2 YYDKDF (reference sequence). The ends lost 8 bases at V and 0 bases at J; junction bases unmatched: 4. The CDR3 covers 14 residues.

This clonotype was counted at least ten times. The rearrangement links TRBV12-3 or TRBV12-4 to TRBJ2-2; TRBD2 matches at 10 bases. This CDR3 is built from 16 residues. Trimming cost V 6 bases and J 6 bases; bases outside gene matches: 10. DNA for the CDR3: TGTGCCAGCAGCCCTCCGACTAGCGGGCTATCCGGGGAGCTGTTTTTT. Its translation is CASSPPTSGLSGELFF.

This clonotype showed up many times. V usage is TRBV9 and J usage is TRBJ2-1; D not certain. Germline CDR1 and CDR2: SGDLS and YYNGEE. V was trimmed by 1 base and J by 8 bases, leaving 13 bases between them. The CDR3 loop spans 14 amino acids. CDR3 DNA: TGTGCCAGCAGCGTATTCCCGGGTCCCCATGAGCAGTTCTTC. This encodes CASSVFPGPHEQFF.

The CDR3 reads CASSPALGSEQYF. CDR3 nucleotides: TGTGCCAGCAGCCCGGCCCTCGGGTCCGAGCAGTACTTC. This chain joins TRBV5-3 and TRBJ2-7; D gene ambiguous. TRBV5-3 counts as an open reading frame of uncertain function. Trimming cost V 8 bases and J 6 bases, with 18 bases left between them. The CDR3 runs 13 residues.

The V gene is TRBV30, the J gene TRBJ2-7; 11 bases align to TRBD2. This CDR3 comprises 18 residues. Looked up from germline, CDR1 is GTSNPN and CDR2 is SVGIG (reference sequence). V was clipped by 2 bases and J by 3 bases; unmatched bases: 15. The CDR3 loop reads CAWSLSTSGRRPSYEQYF. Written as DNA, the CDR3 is TGTGCCTGGAGTCTATCCACTAGCGGGAGAAGACCCAGCTACGAGCAGTACTTC.

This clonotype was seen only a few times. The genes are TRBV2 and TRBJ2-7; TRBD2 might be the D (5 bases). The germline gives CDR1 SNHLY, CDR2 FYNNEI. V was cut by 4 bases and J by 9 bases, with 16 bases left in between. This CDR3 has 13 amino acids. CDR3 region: CASSVGSGWVQYF. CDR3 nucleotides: TGTGCCAGCAGTGTCGGATCGGGGTGGGTGCAGTACTTC.

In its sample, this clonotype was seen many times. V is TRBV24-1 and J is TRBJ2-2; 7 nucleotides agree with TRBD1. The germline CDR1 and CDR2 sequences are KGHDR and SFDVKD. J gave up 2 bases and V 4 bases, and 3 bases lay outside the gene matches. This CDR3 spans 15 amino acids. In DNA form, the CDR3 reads TGTGCCACCAGTGAAGGGACAGATAACACCGGGGAGCTGTTTTTT. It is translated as CATSEGTDNTGELFF.

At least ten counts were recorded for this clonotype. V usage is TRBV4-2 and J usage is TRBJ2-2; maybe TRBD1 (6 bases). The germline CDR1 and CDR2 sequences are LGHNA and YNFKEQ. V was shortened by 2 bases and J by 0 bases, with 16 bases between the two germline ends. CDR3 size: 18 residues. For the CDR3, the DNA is TGTGCCAGCAGCCAATTCAACGACAGGTCCACGAACACCGGGGAGCTGTTTTTT. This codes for CASSQFNDRSTNTGELFF.

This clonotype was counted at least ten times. DNA of the CDR3: TGTGCCAGCAGCGTAGGAGGGGTAGCATCAGCAGATACGCAGTATTTT. This translates into CASSVGGVASADTQYF. The rearrangement links TRBV9 to TRBJ2-3; the D call may be TRBD1 or TRBD2 (5 bases each). V was clipped by 0 bases and J by 4 bases, with 15 bases between them. This CDR3 is 16 amino acids long. Germline CDR1 SGDLS, CDR2 YYNGEE.

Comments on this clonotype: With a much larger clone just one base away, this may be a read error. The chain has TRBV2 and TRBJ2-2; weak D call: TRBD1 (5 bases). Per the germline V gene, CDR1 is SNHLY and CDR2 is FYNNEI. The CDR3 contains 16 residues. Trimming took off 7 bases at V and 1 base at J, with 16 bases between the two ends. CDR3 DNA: TGTGCCAGCACTCCCTCGGACAACCGGAACACCGGGGAGCTGTTTTTT. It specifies CASTPSDNRNTGELFF.

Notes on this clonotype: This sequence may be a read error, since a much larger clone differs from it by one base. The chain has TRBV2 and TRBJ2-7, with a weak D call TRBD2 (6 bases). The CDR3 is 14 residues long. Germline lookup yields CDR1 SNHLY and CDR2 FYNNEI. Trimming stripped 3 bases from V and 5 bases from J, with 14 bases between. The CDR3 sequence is CASSEVTGLDEQYF. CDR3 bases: TGTGCCAGCAGTGAGGTGACGGGACTGGACGAGCAGTACTTC.

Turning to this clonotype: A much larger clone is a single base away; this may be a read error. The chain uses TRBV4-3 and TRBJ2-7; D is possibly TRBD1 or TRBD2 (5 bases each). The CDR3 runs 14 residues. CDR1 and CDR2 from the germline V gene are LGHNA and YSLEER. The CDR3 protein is CAGSPGKGSYEQYF. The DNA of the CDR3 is TGCGCCGGCAGCCCCGGGAAGGGGTCCTACGAGCAGTACTTC.

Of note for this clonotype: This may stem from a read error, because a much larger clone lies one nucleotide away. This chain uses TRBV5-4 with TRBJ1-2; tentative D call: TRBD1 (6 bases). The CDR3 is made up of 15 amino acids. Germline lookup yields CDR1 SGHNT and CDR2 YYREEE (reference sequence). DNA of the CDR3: TGTGCCAGCAGCTTGGGTCAGGGGACCAACTATGGCCACACCTTC. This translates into CASSLGQGTNYGHTF.

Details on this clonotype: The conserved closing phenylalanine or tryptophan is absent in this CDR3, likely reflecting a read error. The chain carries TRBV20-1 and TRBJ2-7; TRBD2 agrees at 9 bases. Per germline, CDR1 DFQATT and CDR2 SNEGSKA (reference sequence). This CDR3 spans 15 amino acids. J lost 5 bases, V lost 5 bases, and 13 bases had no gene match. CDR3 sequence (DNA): TGCAGTGCTCCCCCTCCGGGACTAGCAGAGGACGAGCAGTACCTC. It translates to CSAPPPGLAEDEQYL.

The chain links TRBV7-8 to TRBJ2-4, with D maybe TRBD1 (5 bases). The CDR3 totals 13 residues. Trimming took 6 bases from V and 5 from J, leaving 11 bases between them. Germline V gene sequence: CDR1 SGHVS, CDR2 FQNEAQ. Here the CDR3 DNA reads TGTGCCAGCAGTCGATTAGGGGAAAACATTCAGTACTTC. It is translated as CASSRLGENIQYF.

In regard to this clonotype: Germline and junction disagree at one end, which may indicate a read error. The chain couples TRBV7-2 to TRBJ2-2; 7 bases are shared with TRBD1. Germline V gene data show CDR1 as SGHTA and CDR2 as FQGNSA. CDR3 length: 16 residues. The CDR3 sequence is CASSQQPGQRTGELVF. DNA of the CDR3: TGTGCCAGCAGCCAGCAACCGGGACAGCGCACCGGGGAGCTGGTTTTT.

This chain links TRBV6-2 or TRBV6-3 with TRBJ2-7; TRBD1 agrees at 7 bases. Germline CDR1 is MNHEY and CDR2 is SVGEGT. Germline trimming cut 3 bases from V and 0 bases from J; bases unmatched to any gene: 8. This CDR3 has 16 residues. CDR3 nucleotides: TGTGCCAGCAGTTATTCACCGGGACAGAGCTCCTACGAGCAGTACTTC. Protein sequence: CASSYSPGQSSYEQYF.

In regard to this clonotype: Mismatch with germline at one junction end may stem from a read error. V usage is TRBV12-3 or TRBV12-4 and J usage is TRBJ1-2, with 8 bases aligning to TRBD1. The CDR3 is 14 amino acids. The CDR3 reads CTSSLRTGINGYTF. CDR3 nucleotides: TGTACCAGCAGTTTAAGGACAGGGATTAATGGCTACACCTTC.

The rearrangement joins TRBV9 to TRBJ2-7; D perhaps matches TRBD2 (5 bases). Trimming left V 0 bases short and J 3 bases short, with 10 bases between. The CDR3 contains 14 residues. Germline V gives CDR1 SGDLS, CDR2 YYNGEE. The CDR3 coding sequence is TGTGCCAGCAGCGTAGACAGCGGCCTCTACGAGCAGTACTTC. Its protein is CASSVDSGLYEQYF.

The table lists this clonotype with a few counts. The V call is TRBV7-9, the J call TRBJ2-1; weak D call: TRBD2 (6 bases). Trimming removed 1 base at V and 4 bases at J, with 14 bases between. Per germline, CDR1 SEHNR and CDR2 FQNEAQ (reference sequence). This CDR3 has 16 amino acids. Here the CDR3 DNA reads TGTGCCAGCAGCTTAGTTCCGGGACTGACTTACAATGAGCAGTTCTTC. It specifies CASSLVPGLTYNEQFF.

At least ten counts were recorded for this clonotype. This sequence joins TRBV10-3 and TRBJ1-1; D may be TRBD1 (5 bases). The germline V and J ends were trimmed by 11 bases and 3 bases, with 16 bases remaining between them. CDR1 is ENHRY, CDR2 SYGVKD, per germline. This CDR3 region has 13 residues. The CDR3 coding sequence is TGTGCCGTAGAGGAGCGACAGTACACTGAAGCTTTCTTT. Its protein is CAVEERQYTEAFF.

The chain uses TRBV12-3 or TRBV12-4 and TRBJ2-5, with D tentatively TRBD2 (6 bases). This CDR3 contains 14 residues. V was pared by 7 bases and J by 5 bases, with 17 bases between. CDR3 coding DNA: TGTGCCAGCACCCTAGGAGGGGTGGGGGAGACCCAGTACTTC. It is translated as CASTLGGVGETQYF.

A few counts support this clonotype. The CDR3 loop is CAWSVGSGGPVTQYF. The CDR3 bases are TGTGCCTGGAGTGTAGGTTCGGGAGGGCCGGTGACCCAGTACTTC. V and J are TRBV30 and TRBJ2-5, with 8 bases matching TRBD2. Germline CDR1 GTSNPN, CDR2 SVGIG (reference sequence). The junction had 10 bases not matched to a gene; V was cut back by 0 bases and J by 7 bases. This CDR3 has 15 residues.

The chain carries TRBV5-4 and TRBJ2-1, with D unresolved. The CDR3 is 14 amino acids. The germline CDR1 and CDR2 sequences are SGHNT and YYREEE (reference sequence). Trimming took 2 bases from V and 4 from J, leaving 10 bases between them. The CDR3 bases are TGTGCCAGCAGCTTCCGGGCGTCGTACAATGAGCAGTTCTTC. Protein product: CASSFRASYNEQFF.